A selection of T cell receptor beta chains follows, all from one sample in a study of shared clonotypes between healthy human individuals. Here immunoSEQ multiplex PCR was the method, and the copy in TCRdb shows in-frame clones only, minus some. The sample records hundreds of thousands of clones, around 67% being singletons. Sequencing input: memory CD4+ T cells sorted from blood. The receptor source for this set is a woman in her thirties in good health. Each CDR3 is given with its conserved first and last residue. The D gene is left open where the match is weak. Not all rows give a size; the values are once, few, many and, for expanded clones, a class.

clone size	J gene	D gene	V gene	CDR3 protein	CDR3 DNA
-	TRBJ2-5	TRBD1	TRBV29-1	CSVLFRDRGQTQYF	TGCAGCGTCTTATTTAGGGACAGGGGACAGACCCAGTACTTC
-	TRBJ1-1	TRBD1	TRBV2	CASRNQGVRNTEAFF	TGTGCCAGCAGAAACCAGGGGGTTAGGAACACTGAAGCTTTCTTT
many	TRBJ2-2	-	TRBV4-1	CASSPDRIRTGELFF	TGCGCCAGCAGCCCAGACAGGATAAGGACCGGGGAGCTGTTTTTT
-	TRBJ2-2	-	TRBV5-6	CASSPGPRDTGELFF	TGTGCCAGCAGCCCGGGCCCTAGAGACACCGGGGAGCTGTTTTTT
few	TRBJ1-1	-	TRBV6-5	CASSYEGDTEAFF	TGTGCCAGCAGTTACGAAGGGGACACTGAAGCTTTCTTT
-	TRBJ1-4	-	TRBV28	CASSLQTGTNEKLFF	TGTGCCAGCAGTTTACAGACGGGAACTAATGAAAAACTGTTTTTT
once	TRBJ2-4	-	TRBV28	CASSSYLNVAKNIQYF	TGTGCCAGCAGTTCCTACCTGAATGTAGCCAAAAACATTCAGTACTTC
once	TRBJ1-3	-	TRBV19	CASSWTPDYSGNTIYF	TGTGCCAGTAGTTGGACACCGGACTACTCTGGAAACACCATATATTTT
-	TRBJ2-5	-	TRBV28	CASSSRSQETQYF	TGTGCCAGCAGTTCGCGGAGCCAAGAGACCCAGTACTTC
-	TRBJ2-7	TRBD2	TRBV29-1	CSADTGTSAQPLIF	TGCAGCGCCGATACCGGGACTAGCGCACAACCCCTCATCTTC
-	TRBJ2-3	TRBD2	TRBV9	CASSVGEGASTDTQYF	TGTGCCAGCAGCGTAGGGGAGGGCGCTAGCACAGATACGCAGTATTTT
once	TRBJ2-1	-	TRBV5-6	CASSLATGIPPNEQFF	TGTGCCAGCAGCTTGGCCACAGGGATTCCCCCAAATGAGCAGTTCTTC
-	TRBJ2-5	-	TRBV25-1	CASREGQGDFLRETQYF	TGTGCCAGCAGGGAGGGCCAGGGCGATTTTCTCCGAGAGACCCAGTACTTC
-	TRBJ2-5	-	TRBV9	CASSVGPTGTIQETQYF	TGTGCCAGCAGCGTAGGCCCCACCGGGACGATACAAGAGACCCAGTACTTC
-	TRBJ2-5	TRBD2	TRBV5-1	CASSLGTSGKETQYF	TGCGCCAGCAGCTTGGGGACTAGCGGAAAAGAGACCCAGTACTTC
-	TRBJ2-3	TRBD2	TRBV5-5	CASSLTSGRAGDTQYF	TGTGCCAGCAGCCTGACTAGCGGGAGGGCCGGGGATACGCAGTATTTT
-	TRBJ2-2	-	TRBV7-2	CASSPSAGTGTGELFF	TGTGCCAGCAGTCCTAGTGCGGGCACTGGGACCGGGGAGCTGTTTTTT
many	TRBJ1-1	-	TRBV6-1	CASSEQGARAEAFF	TGTGCCAGCAGTGAACAAGGGGCGCGGGCTGAAGCTTTCTTT
-	TRBJ2-7	-	TRBV27	CASSSGVRRSTYEQYF	TGTGCCAGCAGTTCGGGCGTCAGGCGGAGCACCTACGAGCAGTACTTC
few	TRBJ2-3	-	TRBV7-3	CASSLNIPTDTQYF	TGTGCCAGCAGCTTAAATATCCCGACAGATACGCAGTATTTT
-	TRBJ2-7	TRBD1	TRBV6-1	CASSTAGTDFYEQYF	TGTGCCAGCAGTACGGCCGGGACAGACTTCTACGAGCAGTACTTC
once	TRBJ2-7	-	TRBV19	CASGSYEQYF	TGTGCCAGTGGTTCATACGAGCAGTACTTC
-	TRBJ1-3	TRBD1	TRBV28	CASISGTGDANTIYF	TGTGCCAGCATCTCGGGGACAGGGGATGCAAACACCATATATTTT
-	TRBJ2-2	-	TRBV18	CASSPSGAGELFF	TGTGCCAGCTCACCGTCGGGAGCCGGGGAGCTGTTTTTT
-	TRBJ1-1	TRBD1	TRBV6-1	CASIIPGQYEAFF	TGTGCCAGCATAATTCCGGGACAGTATGAAGCTTTCTTT
many	TRBJ2-7	TRBD1	TRBV9	CASSPRQGAFYEQYF	TGTGCCAGCAGCCCCCGACAGGGGGCTTTCTACGAGCAGTACTTC
many	TRBJ2-7	-	TRBV25-1	CASSPPSARSEQYF	TGTGCCAGCAGTCCTCCTTCAGCGCGGAGCGAGCAGTACTTC
-	TRBJ1-1	TRBD1	TRBV6-6	CASRRPGGTEAFF	TGTGCCAGCAGACGGCCAGGGGGAACTGAAGCTTTCTTT
once	TRBJ1-5	-	TRBV28	CASRLRGSNQPQHF	TGTGCCAGCAGGTTAAGGGGGAGCAATCAGCCCCAGCATTTT
-	TRBJ1-1	-	TRBV5-1	CASSFRIAEDTEAFF	TGCGCCAGCAGCTTCCGGATAGCGGAGGACACTGAAGCTTTCTTT
-	TRBJ2-1	-	TRBV2	CASSEDSGWVEQFF	TGTGCCAGCAGTGAGGACTCTGGTTGGGTTGAGCAGTTCTTC
-	TRBJ1-1	TRBD1	TRBV27	CASSVRTGNTEAFF	TGTGCCAGCAGTGTACGGACAGGGAACACTGAAGCTTTCTTT
once	TRBJ2-3	-	TRBV28	CASSLQGPDTQYF	TGTGCCAGCAGTTTGCAGGGGCCAGATACGCAGTATTTT
-	TRBJ2-2	-	TRBV19	CASSRGGNWNTGELFF	TGTGCCAGTAGTAGGGGCGGGAACTGGAACACCGGGGAGCTGTTTTTT
few	TRBJ2-4	-	TRBV28	CASTDQGKNIQYF	TGTGCCAGCACGGATCAGGGAAAAAACATTCAGTACTTC
once	TRBJ1-2	-	TRBV30	CAWSTTVMNYGYTF	TGTGCCTGGAGTACTACAGTGATGAACTATGGCTACACCTTC
-	TRBJ2-2	-	TRBV5-1	CASRQNTGELFF	TGCGCCAGCAGACAGAACACCGGGGAGCTGTTTTTT
-	TRBJ2-3	TRBD1	TRBV23-1	CASSHIARGQRDTQYF	TGCGCCAGCAGTCACATAGCGAGGGGGCAGAGAGATACGCAGTATTTT
-	TRBJ2-2	-	TRBV7-2	CASSLRTADTGELFF	TGTGCCAGCAGCTTAAGGACAGCGGACACCGGGGAGCTGTTTTTT
few	TRBJ2-7	TRBD1	TRBV5-5	CASSLGAGTGGYEQYF	TGTGCCAGCAGCTTGGGCGCGGGGACAGGGGGCTACGAGCAGTACTTC
-	TRBJ2-7	TRBD1	TRBV5-4	CASSPTPGQGVEQYF	TGTGCCAGCAGCCCAACCCCGGGACAGGGGGTCGAGCAGTACTTC
-	TRBJ2-7	TRBD2	TRBV6-1	CASSELVAGAYEQYF	TGTGCCAGCAGTGAATTGGTAGCGGGAGCCTACGAGCAGTACTTC
few	TRBJ1-1	-	TRBV27	CASSSTGKGEAFF	TGTGCCAGCAGTTCAACAGGGAAAGGTGAAGCTTTCTTT
-	TRBJ1-2	-	TRBV28	CASRDSFNYGYTF	TGTGCCAGCAGGGACAGCTTTAACTATGGCTACACCTTC
-	TRBJ2-7	TRBD1	TRBV6-1	CASSSRDRGLAPEF	TGTGCCAGCAGTTCCCGGGACAGGGGGCTAGCGCCCGAATTC